There are a few counts of the clone carrying this TCR beta chain. The data belong to a study of OX40 agonist ivuxolimab in advanced cancers. Repertoires were generated with immunoSEQ multiplex PCR, while TCRdb's copy carries only in-frame clones and drops some. The sample holds tens of thousands of clones; roughly 80% are singletons and the top ten take roughly 7.9%. The sequenced sample was CD4+ or CD8+ T cells sorted from blood, obtained in a trial of the OX40 agonist ivuxolimab. The origin of this receptor is an adult with an advanced solid tumor such as melanoma, head and neck, liver or kidney cancer.

CDR3 sequence (DNA): TGTGCCAGCAGCTTAAGGCAGGTCAATTCACCCCTCCACTTT. Residues: CASSLRQVNSPLHF. The chain carries TRBV7-2 and TRBJ1-6; no reliable D call. The V and J ends lost 2 bases and 7 bases respectively, with 9 bases between them. The CDR3 runs to 14 residues. Germline V gives CDR1 SGHTA, CDR2 FQGNSA. Complete variable domain (other parts from reference TRBV7-2 and TRBJ1-6): GAGVSQSPSNKVTEKGKDVELRCDPISGHTALYWYRQSLGQGLEFLIYFQGNSAPDKSGLPSDRFSAERTGGSVSTLTIQRTQQEDSAVYLCASSLRQVNSPLHFGNGTRLTVT.